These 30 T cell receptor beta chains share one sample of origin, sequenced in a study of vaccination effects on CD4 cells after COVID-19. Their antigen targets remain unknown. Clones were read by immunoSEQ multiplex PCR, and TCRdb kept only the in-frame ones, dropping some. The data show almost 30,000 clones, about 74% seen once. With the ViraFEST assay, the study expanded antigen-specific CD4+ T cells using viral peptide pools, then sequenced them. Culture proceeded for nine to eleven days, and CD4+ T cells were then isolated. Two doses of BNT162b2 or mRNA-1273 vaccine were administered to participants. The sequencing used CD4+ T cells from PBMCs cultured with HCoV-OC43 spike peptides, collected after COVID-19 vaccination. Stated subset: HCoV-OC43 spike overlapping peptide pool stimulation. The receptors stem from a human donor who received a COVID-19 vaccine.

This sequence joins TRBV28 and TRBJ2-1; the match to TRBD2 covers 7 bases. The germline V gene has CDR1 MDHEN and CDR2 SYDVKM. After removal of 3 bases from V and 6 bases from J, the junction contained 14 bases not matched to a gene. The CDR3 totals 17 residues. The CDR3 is CASSFSPGREGFNEQFF. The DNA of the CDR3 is TGTGCCAGCAGTTTTTCCCCGGGGAGGGAGGGGTTCAATGAGCAGTTCTTC.

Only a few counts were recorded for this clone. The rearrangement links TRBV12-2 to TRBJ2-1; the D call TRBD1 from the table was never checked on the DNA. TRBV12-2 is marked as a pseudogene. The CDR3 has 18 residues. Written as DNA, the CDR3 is TGTGCAAGTCGCTTAACCCTCAGGGCACAGGGACCCTACAATGAGCAGTTCTTC. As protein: CASRLTLRAQGPYNEQFF.

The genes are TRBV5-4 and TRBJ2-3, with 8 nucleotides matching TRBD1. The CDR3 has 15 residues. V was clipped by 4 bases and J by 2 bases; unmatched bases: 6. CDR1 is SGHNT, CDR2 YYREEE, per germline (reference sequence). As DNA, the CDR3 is TGTGCCAGCAGCCTCCCGGACAGGGTCACAGATACGCAGTATTTT. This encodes CASSLPDRVTDTQYF.

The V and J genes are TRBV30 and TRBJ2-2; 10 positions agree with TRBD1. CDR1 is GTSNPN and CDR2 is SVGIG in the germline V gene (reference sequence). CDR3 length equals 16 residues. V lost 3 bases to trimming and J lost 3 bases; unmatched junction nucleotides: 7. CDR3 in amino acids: CAWRRSGQGDTGELFF. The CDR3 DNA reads TGTGCCTGGAGGAGGAGCGGACAGGGGGACACCGGGGAGCTGTTTTTT. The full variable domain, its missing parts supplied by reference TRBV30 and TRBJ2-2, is SQTIHQWPATLVQPVGSPLSLECTVEGTSNPNLYWYRQAAGRGLQLLFYSVGIGQISSEVPQNLSASRPQDRQFILSSKKLLLSDSGFYLCAWRRSGQGDTGELFFGEGSRLTVL.

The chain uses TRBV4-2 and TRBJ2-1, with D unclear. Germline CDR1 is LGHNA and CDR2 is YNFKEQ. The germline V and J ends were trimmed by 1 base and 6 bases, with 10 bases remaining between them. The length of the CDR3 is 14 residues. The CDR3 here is CASSQAESINEQFF. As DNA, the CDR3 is TGTGCCAGCAGCCAAGCGGAGTCGATCAATGAGCAGTTCTTC.

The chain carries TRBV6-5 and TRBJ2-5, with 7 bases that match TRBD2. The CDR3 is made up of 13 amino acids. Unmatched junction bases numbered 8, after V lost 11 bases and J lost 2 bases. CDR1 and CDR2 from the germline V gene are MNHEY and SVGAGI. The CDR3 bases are TGTGCCTCACGGTGGGAGGGGCAAGAGACCCAGTACTTC. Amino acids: CASRWEGQETQYF.

The chain's CDR3 is CASSKRWHTNEKLFF. DNA of the CDR3: TGTGCCAGTAGTAAACGGTGGCACACTAATGAAAAACTGTTTTTT. This rearrangement joins TRBV19 to TRBJ1-4; D not resolved. Germline CDR1 is LNHDA and CDR2 is SQIVND (reference sequence). The CDR3 has 15 residues. Trimming stripped 4 bases from V and 2 bases from J, with 11 bases between.

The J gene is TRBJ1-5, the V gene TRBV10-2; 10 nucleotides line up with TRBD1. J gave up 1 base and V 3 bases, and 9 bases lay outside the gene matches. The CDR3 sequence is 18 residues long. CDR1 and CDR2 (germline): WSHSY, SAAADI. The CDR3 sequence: CASSEVDRGLSSNQPQHF. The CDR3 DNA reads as TGCGCCAGCAGTGAAGTAGACAGGGGGCTCTCGAGCAATCAGCCCCAGCATTTT.

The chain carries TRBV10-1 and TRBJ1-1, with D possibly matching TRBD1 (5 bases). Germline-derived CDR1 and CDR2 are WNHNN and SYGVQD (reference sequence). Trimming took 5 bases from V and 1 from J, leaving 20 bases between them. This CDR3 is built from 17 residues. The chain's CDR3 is CASSFNPGARENTEAFF. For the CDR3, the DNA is TGCGCCAGCAGTTTCAACCCCGGGGCACGGGAGAACACTGAAGCTTTCTTT.

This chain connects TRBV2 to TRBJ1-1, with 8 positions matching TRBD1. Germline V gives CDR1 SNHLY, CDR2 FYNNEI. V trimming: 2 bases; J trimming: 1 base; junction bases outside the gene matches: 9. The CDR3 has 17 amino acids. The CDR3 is CASSESGGQGWNTEAFF. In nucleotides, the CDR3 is TGTGCCAGCAGTGAATCGGGAGGACAGGGCTGGAACACTGAAGCTTTCTTT.

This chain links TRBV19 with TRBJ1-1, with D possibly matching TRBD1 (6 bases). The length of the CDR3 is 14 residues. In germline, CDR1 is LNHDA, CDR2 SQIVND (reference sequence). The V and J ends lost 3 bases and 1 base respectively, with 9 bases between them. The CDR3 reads CASSIEGGNTEAFF. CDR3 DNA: TGTGCCAGTAGTATCGAGGGGGGGAACACTGAAGCTTTCTTT.

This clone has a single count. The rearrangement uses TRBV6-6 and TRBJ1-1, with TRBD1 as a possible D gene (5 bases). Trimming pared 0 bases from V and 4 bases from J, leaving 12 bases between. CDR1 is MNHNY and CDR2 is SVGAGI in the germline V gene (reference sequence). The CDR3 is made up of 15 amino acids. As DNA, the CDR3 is TGTGCCAGCAGTTACTCGGGGGATAGGGGCACTGAAGCTTTCTTT. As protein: CASSYSGDRGTEAFF.

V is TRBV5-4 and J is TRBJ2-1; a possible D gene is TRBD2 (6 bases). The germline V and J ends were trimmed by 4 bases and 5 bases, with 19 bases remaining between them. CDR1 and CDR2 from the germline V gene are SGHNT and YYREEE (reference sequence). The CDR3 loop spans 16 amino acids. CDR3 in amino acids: CASSPDSGWKHNEQFF. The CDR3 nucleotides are TGTGCCAGCAGCCCCGATAGCGGCTGGAAACACAATGAGCAGTTCTTC.

The CDR3 coding sequence is TGTGCCAGCAGCTCATGGACTAGCGGGAGTTCAGATACGCAGTATTTT. Residues: CASSSWTSGSSDTQYF. The gene calls are TRBV3-1 (or the pseudogene TRBV3-2) and TRBJ2-3; 13 nucleotides align to TRBD2. Germline loops: CDR1 LGHDT, CDR2 YNNKEL (reference sequence). After removal of 5 bases from V and 4 bases from J, the junction contained 6 bases not matched to a gene. The CDR3 length is 16 residues.

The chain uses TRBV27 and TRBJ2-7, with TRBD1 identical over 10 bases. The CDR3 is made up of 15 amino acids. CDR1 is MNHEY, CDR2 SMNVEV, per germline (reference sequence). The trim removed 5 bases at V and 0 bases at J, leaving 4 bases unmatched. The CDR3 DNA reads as TGTGCCAGCAGTACCCGGGACAGGGGCTCCTACGAGCAGTACTTC. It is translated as CASSTRDRGSYEQYF.

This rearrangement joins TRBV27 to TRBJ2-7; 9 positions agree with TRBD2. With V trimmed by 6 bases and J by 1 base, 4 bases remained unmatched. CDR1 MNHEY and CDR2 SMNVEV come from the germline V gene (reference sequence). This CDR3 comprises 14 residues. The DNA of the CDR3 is TGTGCCAGCAGGGGTCTAGCGGGATCCTACGAGCAGTACTTC. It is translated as CASRGLAGSYEQYF.

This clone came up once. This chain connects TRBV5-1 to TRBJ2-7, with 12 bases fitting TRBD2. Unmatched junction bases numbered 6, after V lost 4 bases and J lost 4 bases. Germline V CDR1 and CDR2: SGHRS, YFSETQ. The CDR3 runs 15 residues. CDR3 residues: CASSRLAGVVYEQYF. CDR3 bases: TGCGCCAGCAGCCGACTAGCGGGAGTTGTATACGAGCAGTACTTC.

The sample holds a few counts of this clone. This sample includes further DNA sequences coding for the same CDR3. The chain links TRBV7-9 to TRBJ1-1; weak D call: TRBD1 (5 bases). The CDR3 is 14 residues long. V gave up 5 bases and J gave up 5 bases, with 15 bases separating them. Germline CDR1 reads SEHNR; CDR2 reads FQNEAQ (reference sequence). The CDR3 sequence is CASSLGGVRTEAFF. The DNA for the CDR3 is TGTGCCAGCAGCCTTGGGGGAGTGCGGACTGAAGCTTTCTTT.

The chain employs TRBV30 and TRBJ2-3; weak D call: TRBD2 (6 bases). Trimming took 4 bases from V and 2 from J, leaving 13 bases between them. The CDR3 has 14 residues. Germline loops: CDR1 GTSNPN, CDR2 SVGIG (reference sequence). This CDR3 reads CAWILRGTTDTQYF. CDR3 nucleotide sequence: TGTGCCTGGATTCTGCGGGGAACCACAGATACGCAGTATTTT.

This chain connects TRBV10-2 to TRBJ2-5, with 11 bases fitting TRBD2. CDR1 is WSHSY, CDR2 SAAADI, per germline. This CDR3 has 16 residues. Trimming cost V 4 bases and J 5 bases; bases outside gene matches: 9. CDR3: CASSALLTSGSETQYF. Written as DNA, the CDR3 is TGCGCCAGCAGTGCCTTACTCACTAGCGGGAGTGAGACCCAGTACTTC.

This chain's CDR3 is CASSFGQINSPLHF. The CDR3 nucleotides read TGTGCCAGCAGCTTCGGGCAGATTAATTCACCCCTCCACTTT. The chain couples TRBV5-5 to TRBJ1-6; D is ambiguous. V lost 2 bases, J lost 6 bases, and 9 bases lay in between. Per the germline V gene, CDR1 is SGHKS and CDR2 is YYEKEE (reference sequence). The CDR3 sequence is 14 residues long.

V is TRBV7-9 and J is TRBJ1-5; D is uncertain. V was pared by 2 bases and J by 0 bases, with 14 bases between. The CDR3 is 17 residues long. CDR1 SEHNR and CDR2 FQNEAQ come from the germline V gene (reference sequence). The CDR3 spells CASSLFPRTDSNQPQHF. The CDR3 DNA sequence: TGTGCCAGCAGCTTATTTCCCCGGACGGATAGCAATCAGCCCCAGCATTTT.

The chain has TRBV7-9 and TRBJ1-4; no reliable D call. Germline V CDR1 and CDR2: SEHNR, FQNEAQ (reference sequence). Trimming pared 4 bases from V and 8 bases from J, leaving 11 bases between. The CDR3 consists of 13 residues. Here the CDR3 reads CASSSQVTEKLFF. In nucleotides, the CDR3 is TGTGCCAGCAGCTCCCAGGTGACAGAAAAACTGTTTTTT.

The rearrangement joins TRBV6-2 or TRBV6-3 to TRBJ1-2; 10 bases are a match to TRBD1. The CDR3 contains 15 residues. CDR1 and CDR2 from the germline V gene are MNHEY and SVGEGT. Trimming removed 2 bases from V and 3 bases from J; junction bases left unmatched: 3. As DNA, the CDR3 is TGTGCCAGCAGTTACCCCGGGACAGGGGACTATGGCTACACCTTC. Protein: CASSYPGTGDYGYTF.

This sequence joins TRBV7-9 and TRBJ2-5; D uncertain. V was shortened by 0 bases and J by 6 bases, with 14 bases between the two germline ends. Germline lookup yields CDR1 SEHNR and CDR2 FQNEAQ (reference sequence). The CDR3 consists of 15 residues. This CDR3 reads CASSLAGNYGKTQYF. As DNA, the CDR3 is TGTGCCAGCAGCTTAGCAGGAAACTATGGGAAGACCCAGTACTTC. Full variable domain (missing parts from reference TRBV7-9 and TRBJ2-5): DTGVSQNPRHKITKRGQNVTFRCDPISEHNRLYWYRQTLGQGPEFLTYFQNEAQLEKSRLLSDRFSAERPKGSFSTLEIQRTEQGDSAMYLCASSLAGNYGKTQYFGPGTRLLVL.

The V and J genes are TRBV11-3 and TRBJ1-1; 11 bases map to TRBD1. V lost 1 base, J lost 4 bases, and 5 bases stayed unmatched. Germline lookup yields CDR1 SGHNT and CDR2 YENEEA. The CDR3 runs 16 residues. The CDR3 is CASSLGPGQGATEAFF. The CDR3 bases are TGTGCCAGCAGCTTAGGCCCAGGACAGGGGGCCACTGAAGCTTTCTTT.

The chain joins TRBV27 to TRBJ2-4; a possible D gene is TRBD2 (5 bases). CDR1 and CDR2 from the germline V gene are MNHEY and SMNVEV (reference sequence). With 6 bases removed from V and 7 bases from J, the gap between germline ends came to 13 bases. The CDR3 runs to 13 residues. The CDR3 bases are TGTGCCAGCAGAGTGACCGCGGGTAACATTCAGTACTTC. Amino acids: CASRVTAGNIQYF.

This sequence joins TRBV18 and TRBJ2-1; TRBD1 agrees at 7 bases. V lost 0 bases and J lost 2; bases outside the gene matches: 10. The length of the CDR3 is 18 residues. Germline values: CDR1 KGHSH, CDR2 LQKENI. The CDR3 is CASSPPNFRGKTYNEQFF. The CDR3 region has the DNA TGTGCCAGCTCACCACCCAATTTCAGGGGGAAGACCTACAATGAGCAGTTCTTC.

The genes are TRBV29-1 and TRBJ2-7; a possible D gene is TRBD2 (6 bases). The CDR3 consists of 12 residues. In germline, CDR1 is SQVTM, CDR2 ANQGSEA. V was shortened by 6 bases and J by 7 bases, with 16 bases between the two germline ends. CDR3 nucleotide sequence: TGCAGCGTCTCCCCCGGGGCGGGGGAGCAGTACTTC. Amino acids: CSVSPGAGEQYF.

CDR3 DNA: TGTGCCAGCAGCACCTCAGGGGGCCGCGAGCAGTACTTC. Its protein is CASSTSGGREQYF. The V and J genes are TRBV5-5 and TRBJ2-7, with TRBD1 matching 8 bases. Germline V gene lookup returns CDR1 SGHKS and CDR2 YYEKEE (reference sequence). The CDR3 runs to 13 residues. The V gene end was trimmed by 4 bases and the J gene end by 6 bases; junction bases not matched to a gene: 6.